These 23 T cell receptor beta chains share one sample of origin, sequenced in a study of technical replicates of blood from a handful of donors. Some clones are missing from TCRdb's copy, which holds only in-frame ones; the method was immunoSEQ multiplex PCR. The sample has 30,000 to 40,000 clones; approximately 92% are singletons. The sample was PBMCs. The source is a human donor in good health. Some clones in this sample may be carry-over from other donors' samples.

In its sample, this clone ranks as medium-sized. The chain carries TRBV15 and TRBJ2-7; 8 bases map to TRBD1. Looked up from germline, CDR1 is LNHNV and CDR2 is YYDKDF (reference sequence). The junction had 4 bases not matched to a gene; V was cut back by 1 base and J by 5 bases. The CDR3 totals 14 residues. CDR3 protein: CATSRGDRGHEQYF. The CDR3 bases are TGTGCCACCAGCAGAGGAGACAGGGGTCACGAGCAGTACTTC.

CDR3 residues: CAWTKGHPYPNTGELFF. The CDR3 DNA reads TGTGCCTGGACCAAGGGACACCCCTACCCGAACACCGGGGAGCTGTTTTTT. This chain joins TRBV30 and TRBJ2-2; D might be TRBD1 (6 bases). Germline lookup yields CDR1 GTSNPN and CDR2 SVGIG (reference sequence). V was pared by 4 bases and J by 0 bases, with 18 bases between. The CDR3 has 17 amino acids.

This chain's CDR3 is CASTPGQGESPLHF. The CDR3 DNA sequence: TGTGCCAGTACCCCGGGACAGGGTGAGTCACCCCTCCACTTT. J is TRBJ1-6 and V is TRBV19, with 9 positions matching TRBD1. CDR3 size: 14 residues. Trimming cost V 7 bases and J 10 bases; bases outside gene matches: 8. CDR1 is LNHDA and CDR2 is SQIVND in the germline V gene (reference sequence). Supplemented by reference TRBV19 and TRBJ1-6, the full variable domain reads DGGITQSPKYLFRKEGQNVTLSCEQNLNHDAMYWYRQDPGQGLRLIYYSQIVNDFQKGDIAEGYSVSREKKESFPLTVTSAQKNPTAFYLCASTPGQGESPLHFGNGTRLTVT.

The rearrangement joins TRBV5-8 to TRBJ2-2; 9 nucleotides align to TRBD1. The ends lost 3 bases at V and 0 bases at J; junction bases unmatched: 3. The CDR3 extends over 16 amino acids. Germline V gene data show CDR1 as SGHTS and CDR2 as YDEGEE. CDR3 amino acids: CASSSWTGANTGELFF. For the CDR3, the DNA is TGTGCCAGCAGCTCCTGGACAGGGGCGAACACCGGGGAGCTGTTTTTT.

Concerning this clone: The same CDR3 can be traced to other DNA sequences in this sample. The J gene is TRBJ2-5, the V gene TRBV30; 9 bases align to TRBD1. Germline-derived CDR1 and CDR2 are GTSNPN and SVGIG (reference sequence). V lost 5 bases and J lost 5; bases outside the gene matches: 3. The CDR3 loop spans 12 amino acids. CDR3: CAWATGGETQYF. For the CDR3, the DNA is TGTGCCTGGGCGACAGGGGGGGAGACCCAGTACTTC.

J is TRBJ1-1 and V is TRBV30; D not resolved. CDR1 and CDR2 (germline): GTSNPN, SVGIG (reference sequence). This CDR3 region has 12 residues. V was clipped by 4 bases and J by 11 bases, with 17 bases between them. DNA of the CDR3: TGTGCCTGGACTGTAGGACCCGGCGGGGCTTTCTTT. This sequence encodes CAWTVGPGGAFF.

The chain carries TRBV2 and TRBJ1-2; perhaps TRBD1 as D (5 bases). The CDR3 loop spans 15 amino acids. V was shortened by 5 bases and J by 4 bases, with 17 bases between the two germline ends. Germline V lookup: CDR1 SNHLY, CDR2 FYNNEI. The CDR3 reads CASSLEGVGFYGYTF. CDR3 DNA sequence: TGTGCCAGCAGTTTGGAAGGGGTGGGTTTCTATGGCTACACCTTC.

This clone was found a few times. V and J are TRBV5-1 and TRBJ1-5, with 9 bases identical to TRBD1. The V segment lost 0 bases and the J segment 5 bases; nucleotides outside the gene matches: 0. CDR3 length: 14 residues. CDR1 and CDR2 from the germline V gene are SGHRS and YFSETQ. The CDR3 nucleotides are TGCGCCAGCAGCTTGGGGACAGGGGATCAGCCCCAGCATTTT. Its protein product is CASSLGTGDQPQHF.

The chain uses TRBV9 and TRBJ2-7, with D possibly being TRBD2 (5 bases). CDR3 length: 11 residues. Trimming cost V 3 bases and J 4 bases, with 5 bases left between them. Germline CDR1 SGDLS, CDR2 YYNGEE. Written as DNA, the CDR3 is TGTGCCAGCAGCGCGGGATACGAGCAGTACTTC. Residues: CASSAGYEQYF.

This clone is medium-sized (0.01 to 0.1%) in the sample. The sample carries other DNA sequences with the same CDR3. The chain carries TRBV5-1 and TRBJ2-1; 11 bases are a match to TRBD2. With 3 bases clipped from V and 4 bases from J, the junction kept 0 bases outside the gene matches. Germline V gene sequence: CDR1 SGHRS, CDR2 YFSETQ. This CDR3 comprises 14 residues. The CDR3 region is CASSSSGGYNEQFF. For the CDR3, the DNA is TGCGCCAGCAGCTCTAGCGGGGGGTACAATGAGCAGTTCTTC.

The CDR3 loop reads CASSGGLAGGDIAKNIQYF. CDR3 in DNA: TGCGCCAGCAGCGGAGGACTAGCGGGAGGGGATATAGCCAAAAACATTCAGTACTTC. The chain couples TRBV5-1 to TRBJ2-4, with TRBD2 identical over 15 bases. Germline CDR1 SGHRS, CDR2 YFSETQ. The V gene end was trimmed by 4 bases and the J gene end by 0 bases; junction bases not matched to a gene: 8. CDR3 length: 19 residues.

The V and J genes are TRBV10-2 and TRBJ2-1; TRBD2 matches at 9 bases. J gave up 7 bases and V 0 bases, and 10 bases lay outside the gene matches. Germline loops: CDR1 WSHSY, CDR2 SAAADI. This CDR3 is 17 amino acids long. CDR3 in DNA: TGCGCCAGCAGTGAGTCGACTCTGCTAGCGGGACGGAATGAGCAGTTCTTC. It codes for CASSESTLLAGRNEQFF.

This chain joins TRBV7-9 and TRBJ2-7; 7 bases align to TRBD2. V lost 3 bases and J lost 0; bases outside the gene matches: 8. The CDR3 loop spans 16 amino acids. Germline V gives CDR1 SEHNR, CDR2 FQNEAQ (reference sequence). The DNA for the CDR3 is TGTGCCAGCAGCTTGGGGGGGGGTAGGAGCTCCTACGAGCAGTACTTC. Encoded protein: CASSLGGGRSSYEQYF.

V is TRBV5-1 and J is TRBJ2-1; D call uncertain. The CDR3 totals 15 residues. The germline V gene encodes CDR1 SGHRS and CDR2 YFSETQ. V lost 0 bases, J lost 7 bases, and 14 bases lay in between. Here the CDR3 DNA reads TGCGCCAGCAGCTTGGACCTCTGGTCGGGTAATGAGCAGTTCTTC. The encoded protein is CASSLDLWSGNEQFF.

The rearrangement uses TRBV30 and TRBJ1-1; no clear D gene. Trimming stripped 5 bases from V and 3 bases from J, with 13 bases between. Germline V CDR1 and CDR2: GTSNPN, SVGIG (reference sequence). The CDR3 covers 13 residues. Written as DNA, the CDR3 is TGTGCCTGGGAAAGGAGGGAGGACACTGAAGCTTTCTTT. Translating it yields CAWERREDTEAFF.

This rearrangement joins TRBV29-1 to TRBJ2-7, with TRBD2 identical over 8 bases. The CDR3 contains 13 residues. Germline V gives CDR1 SQVTM, CDR2 ANQGSEA. The V and J ends lost 1 base and 5 bases, in that order; junction bases with no gene match: 4. The CDR3 spells CSVEGLASDEQYF. The CDR3 DNA reads as TGCAGCGTTGAAGGACTAGCGTCCGACGAGCAGTACTTC.

The CDR3, as DNA: TGTGCCTGGAGCCAAGGACTAGCGGGAATTACAGATACGCAGTATTTT. Translation: CAWSQGLAGITDTQYF. V usage is TRBV30 and J usage is TRBJ2-3, with 12 bases lining up with TRBD2. This CDR3 is built from 16 residues. Looked up from germline, CDR1 is GTSNPN and CDR2 is SVGIG (reference sequence). The V gene end was trimmed by 3 bases and the J gene end by 3 bases; junction bases not matched to a gene: 7.

The rearrangement joins TRBV11-1 to TRBJ1-3; tentatively, D is TRBD1 (6 bases). The CDR3 runs to 14 residues. Per germline, CDR1 SGHAT and CDR2 FQDESV (reference sequence). V lost 3 bases and J lost 4, with 10 bases in between. CDR3 residues: CASSFTGSGNTIYF. In nucleotides, the CDR3 is TGTGCCAGCAGCTTTACAGGGTCCGGAAACACCATATATTTT.

The CDR3 region is CASSHWQVNEKLFF. The CDR3 DNA is TGCGCCAGCAGCCATTGGCAGGTTAATGAAAAACTGTTTTTT. The genes are TRBV4-1 and TRBJ1-4; no clear D. Germline-derived CDR1 and CDR2 are MGHRA and YSYEKL. V dropped 3 bases and J dropped 4 bases, with 9 bases sitting between them. CDR3 length equals 14 residues.

The chain carries TRBV5-6 and TRBJ1-2, with TRBD1 identical over 7 bases. The CDR3 length is 14 residues. The V and J ends lost 5 bases and 4 bases, in that order; junction bases with no gene match: 8. CDR1 is SGHDT and CDR2 is YYEEEE in the germline V gene. Here the CDR3 DNA reads TGTGCCAGCAGGCGGGACAGTATTACCTATGGCTACACCTTC. This translates into CASRRDSITYGYTF.

The chain uses TRBV7-9 and TRBJ1-2; maybe TRBD1 (6 bases). This CDR3 comprises 16 residues. Trimming took 7 bases from V and 5 from J, leaving 23 bases between them. The V gene's germline CDR1 is SEHNR and CDR2 FQNEAQ (reference sequence). CDR3 coding DNA: TGTGCCAGCACCAGCCCTTTAAGACAGGACCTGTATGGCTACACCTTC. Translated: CASTSPLRQDLYGYTF. Full variable domain (outside the CDR3, taken from reference TRBV7-9 and TRBJ1-2): DTGVSQNPRHKITKRGQNVTFRCDPISEHNRLYWYRQTLGQGPEFLTYFQNEAQLEKSRLLSDRFSAERPKGSFSTLEIQRTEQGDSAMYLCASTSPLRQDLYGYTFGSGTRLTVV.

This rearrangement joins TRBV7-9 to TRBJ1-1; weak D call: TRBD1 (6 bases). The V and J ends lost 0 bases and 4 bases respectively, with 18 bases between them. The germline gives CDR1 SEHNR, CDR2 FQNEAQ (reference sequence). The CDR3 consists of 17 residues. CDR3 region: CASSLARGGRGSTEAFF. CDR3 bases: TGTGCCAGCAGCTTAGCGCGCGGGGGGCGAGGGAGCACTGAAGCTTTCTTT.

The chain employs TRBV2 and TRBJ2-3; 7 bases are a match to TRBD2. The CDR3 has 15 residues. Germline trimming cut 3 bases from V and 0 bases from J; bases unmatched to any gene: 3. Germline lookup yields CDR1 SNHLY and CDR2 FYNNEI. The CDR3 loop reads CASSDQRGSTDTQYF. The CDR3, as DNA: TGTGCCAGCAGTGATCAGCGGGGTAGCACAGATACGCAGTATTTT.